One and the same sample provided the 22 T cell receptor beta chains below, sequenced in a study of T cell repertoires in cytomegalovirus infection. TCRdb analysed the reads with MiXCR anew, one entry per CDR3 protein. This table has some 390,000 distinct CDR3 sequences, approximately 18% appearing once. The sequencing sample was made of PBMCs. The receptors shown here come from a human donor in good health (CMV status not recorded). Some clones in this sample may be carry-over from other donors' samples.

The table lists this clonotype with many counts. V and J are TRBV3-1 and TRBJ1-1, with 7 bases lining up with TRBD1. The CDR3 extends over 14 amino acids. J gave up 5 bases and V 3 bases, and 6 bases lay outside the gene matches. Germline CDR1 reads LGHDT; CDR2 reads YNNKEL (reference sequence). CDR3 sequence: CASSQRGLGTEAFF. In nucleotides, the CDR3 is TGTGCCAGCAGCCAGAGGGGGCTAGGAACTGAAGCTTTCTTT.

This clonotype was seen only a few times. This chain uses TRBV10-3 with TRBJ2-1, with 8 bases that match TRBD1. The CDR3 consists of 13 residues. Trimming removed 4 bases from V and 8 bases from J; junction bases left unmatched: 4. Germline V gene sequence: CDR1 ENHRY, CDR2 SYGVKD. CDR3 amino acids: CAISGTGLHEQFF. CDR3 DNA sequence: TGTGCCATCAGTGGGACAGGGCTCCATGAGCAGTTCTTC.

The rearrangement joins TRBV15 to TRBJ1-2; D unresolved. The germline V gene encodes CDR1 LNHNV and CDR2 YYDKDF (reference sequence). This CDR3 has 13 amino acids. With 0 bases removed from V and 4 bases from J, the gap between germline ends came to 6 bases. CDR3 sequence: CATSRDDTYGYTF. The CDR3 DNA reads TGTGCCACCAGCAGAGATGACACCTATGGCTACACCTTC.

This clonotype was detected a few times. The chain uses TRBV20-1 and TRBJ2-5; TRBD1 matches 7 bases. With 5 bases clipped from V and 5 bases from J, the junction kept 14 bases outside the gene matches. This CDR3 spans 15 amino acids. CDR1 and CDR2 from the germline V gene are DFQATT and SNEGSKA (reference sequence). The CDR3 nucleotides read TGCAGTGCTGGCATGCCGCTGACAGGGCGGGAGACCCAGTACTTC. It is translated as CSAGMPLTGRETQYF.

The table lists this clonotype with many counts. The chain joins TRBV7-2 to TRBJ2-7; TRBD1 matches 9 bases. The CDR3 contains 14 residues. Trimming took 6 bases from V and 1 from J; bases not matched to a gene: 4. The germline CDR1 and CDR2 sequences are SGHTA and FQGNSA. This chain's CDR3 is CASRGQGDSYEQYF. The DNA of the CDR3 is TGTGCCAGCAGGGGACAGGGAGATTCCTACGAGCAGTACTTC.

This rearrangement joins TRBV6-6 to TRBJ2-3, with D perhaps matching TRBD1 (5 bases). V shed 0 bases and J shed 2 bases, with 18 bases lying between them. In germline, CDR1 is MNHNY, CDR2 SVGAGI (reference sequence). The CDR3 runs 18 residues. CDR3: CASSYSMADTPNTDTQYF. The CDR3 DNA follows: TGTGCCAGCAGTTACTCGATGGCGGACACCCCTAACACAGATACGCAGTATTTT.

This clonotype was picked up a small number of times. The V call is TRBV20-1, the J call TRBJ1-5; D call uncertain. Germline values: CDR1 DFQATT, CDR2 SNEGSKA (reference sequence). The germline V and J ends were trimmed by 7 bases and 3 bases, with 16 bases remaining between them. The CDR3 sequence is 14 residues long. The CDR3 DNA is TGCAGTGTCCCCCTAGACAACAACAATCAGCCCCAGCATTTT. The encoded protein is CSVPLDNNNQPQHF.

The table lists this clonotype with a count of one. This clone may be a read error of a much larger clone one base away. It is likely a read error, because the conserved phenylalanine at the end of the CDR3 is missing. V is TRBV7-6 and J is TRBJ2-7; D might be TRBD1 (6 bases). The germline gives CDR1 SGHVS, CDR2 FNYEAQ. This CDR3 has 13 residues. V was pared by 5 bases and J by 4 bases, with 12 bases between. The CDR3 DNA sequence: TGTGCCAGCAGCCCAGGACAGCTTTACGAGCAGTACCTC. Residues: CASSPGQLYEQYL.

This clonotype was counted many times. The chain is built from TRBV7-6 and TRBJ2-2; the match to TRBD1 covers 7 bases. V shed 4 bases, J shed 0 bases, and the junction held 2 bases outside the gene matches. This CDR3 is built from 15 residues. Per the germline V gene, CDR1 is SGHVS and CDR2 is FNYEAQ. In DNA form, the CDR3 reads TGTGCCAGCAGCTCGGGACAGACGAACACCGGGGAGCTGTTTTTT. Translating gives CASSSGQTNTGELFF. The full variable domain, in which reference TRBV7-6 and TRBJ2-2 provide the parts outside the CDR3, is GAGVSQSPRYKVTKRGQDVALRCDPISGHVSLYWYRQALGQGPEFLTYFNYEAQQDKSGLPNDRFSAERPEGSISTLTIQRTEQRDSAMYRCASSSGQTNTGELFFGEGSRLTVL.

The table lists this clonotype with a few counts. The chain links TRBV7-9 to TRBJ1-2; the D is unclear. With 5 bases removed from V and 7 bases from J, the gap between germline ends came to 17 bases. The CDR3 length is 14 residues. Germline CDR1 is SEHNR and CDR2 is FQNEAQ (reference sequence). The CDR3 nucleotides read TGTGCCAGCAGCCCCTTACGGTTATCGAGTGGCTACACCTTC. Encoded protein: CASSPLRLSSGYTF. The variable domain in full, with the rest retrieved from reference TRBV7-9 and TRBJ1-2, is DTGVSQNPRHKITKRGQNVTFRCDPISEHNRLYWYRQTLGQGPEFLTYFQNEAQLEKSRLLSDRFSAERPKGSFSTLEIQRTEQGDSAMYLCASSPLRLSSGYTFGSGTRLTVV.

The chain has TRBV6-6 and TRBJ1-1; D remains ambiguous. V was shortened by 2 bases and J by 0 bases, with 10 bases between the two germline ends. The germline CDR1 and CDR2 sequences are MNHNY and SVGAGI (reference sequence). The CDR3 runs to 15 residues. CDR3 sequence: CASSYPGQMNTEAFF. In nucleotides, the CDR3 is TGTGCCAGCAGTTACCCCGGTCAGATGAACACTGAAGCTTTCTTT.

This clonotype was found many times. This chain joins TRBV7-2 and TRBJ1-6; TRBD1 is a possible D gene (6 bases). CDR1 is SGHTA, CDR2 FQGNSA, per germline. With 1 base removed from V and 5 bases from J, the gap between germline ends came to 9 bases. This CDR3 is 15 amino acids long. CDR3 DNA: TGTGCCAGCAGCTTAGATGGGGGCGATAATTCACCCCTCCACTTT. Protein: CASSLDGGDNSPLHF.

This clonotype has at least ten counts. This rearrangement joins TRBV7-6 to TRBJ2-5; 7 positions match TRBD2. CDR3 size: 13 residues. Germline CDR1 reads SGHVS; CDR2 reads FNYEAQ. The trim removed 4 bases at V and 5 bases at J, leaving 4 bases unmatched. DNA of the CDR3: TGTGCCAGCAGCTCCGGACTAGTCGAGACCCAGTACTTC. This sequence encodes CASSSGLVETQYF.

This clonotype was seen at least ten times. This chain connects TRBV7-8 to TRBJ1-1, with no clear D. Trimming took 2 bases from V and 6 from J, leaving 4 bases between them. The germline gives CDR1 SGHVS, CDR2 FQNEAQ. The CDR3 is 11 residues long. In nucleotides, the CDR3 is TGTGCCAGCAGCTTATTCTCTGAAGCTTTCTTT. Its protein product is CASSLFSEAFF.

The chain joins TRBV27 to TRBJ2-1; TRBD2 matches 9 bases. CDR1 and CDR2 from the germline V gene are MNHEY and SMNVEV (reference sequence). J was trimmed by 14 bases and V by 6 bases; bases with no gene match: 17. The CDR3 is 15 residues long. CDR3 coding DNA: TGTGCCAGCAGCCTGGGCGGGAGGGGAGGTGAACCGGAGTTCTTC. Translated, it gives CASSLGGRGGEPEFF.

This clonotype was recorded many times. The chain links TRBV20-1 to TRBJ2-5; D tentatively fits TRBD1 or TRBD2 (6 bases each). The V gene lost 3 bases and the J gene lost 5 bases, with 16 bases spanning the gap. The CDR3 runs to 14 residues. Looked up from germline, CDR1 is DFQATT and CDR2 is SNEGSKA (reference sequence). CDR3 sequence: CSARGGLSGETQYF. The DNA for the CDR3 is TGCAGTGCTAGGGGGGGCCTTTCCGGTGAGACCCAGTACTTC.

At least ten counts were recorded for this clonotype. J is TRBJ1-1 and V is TRBV7-2; TRBD1 might be the D (5 bases). Germline V gives CDR1 SGHTA, CDR2 FQGNSA. V lost 5 bases and J 7 bases, leaving 14 bases between the germline ends. This CDR3 contains 13 residues. For the CDR3, the DNA is TGTGCCAGCAGCGGACCAGGGCACCTTGAAGCTTTCTTT. Translating it yields CASSGPGHLEAFF.

This clonotype was seen only once. This chain connects TRBV19 to TRBJ2-1; 12 bases align to TRBD2. V gave up 5 bases and J gave up 9 bases; unmatched junction bases: 8. The CDR3 sequence is 15 residues long. The germline V gene encodes CDR1 LNHDA and CDR2 SQIVND (reference sequence). The CDR3, as DNA: TGTGCCAGTAGTCCGACTAGCGGGAGCTCAGGTGAGCAGTTCTTC. Its translation is CASSPTSGSSGEQFF.

This clonotype was picked up many times. The chain employs TRBV7-8 and TRBJ2-7; weak D call: TRBD1 (6 bases). The germline V gene encodes CDR1 SGHVS and CDR2 FQNEAQ. The V end lost 5 bases, the J end lost 13 bases, and 18 bases lay between the germline ends. The CDR3 has 12 amino acids. CDR3 loop: CASSHRQDESYF. The CDR3 region has the DNA TGTGCCAGCAGCCACCGACAGGACGAGAGCTACTTC.

For this clonotype: An end of the junction differs from the germline gene, which may be a read error. This chain connects TRBV14 to TRBJ2-7, with D perhaps matching TRBD1 (6 bases). This CDR3 region has 11 residues. Germline V gives CDR1 SGHDN, CDR2 FVKESK. As DNA, the CDR3 is TGTGCCAGCAGCCCGAGACAGGAGCTGTACTTC. This translates into CASSPRQELYF. Looking up the rest from reference TRBV14 and TRBJ2-7 gives the full variable domain: EAGVTQFPSHSVIEKGQTVTLRCDPISGHDNLYWYRRVMGKEIKFLLHFVKESKQDESGMPNNRFLAERTGGTYSTLKVQPAELEDSGVYFCASSPRQELYFGPGTRLTVT.

The rearrangement links TRBV7-2 to TRBJ2-1; 11 bases line up with TRBD2. The V gene end was trimmed by 5 bases and the J gene end by 11 bases; junction bases not matched to a gene: 11. CDR3 length equals 15 residues. Germline loops: CDR1 SGHTA, CDR2 FQGNSA. This CDR3 reads CASSPPGLAEDKQFF. CDR3 coding DNA: TGTGCCAGCAGCCCGCCGGGACTAGCGGAAGACAAGCAGTTCTTC. Together with reference TRBV7-2 and TRBJ2-1, the CDR3 gives the full variable domain: GAGVSQSPSNKVTEKGKDVELRCDPISGHTALYWYRQSLGQGLEFLIYFQGNSAPDKSGLPSDRFSAERTGGSVSTLTIQRTQQEDSAVYLCASSPPGLAEDKQFFGPGTRLTVL.

Only a few counts were recorded for this clonotype. The chain has TRBV12-3 or TRBV12-4 and TRBJ2-5; D gene ambiguous. V lost 6 bases, J lost 5 bases, and 19 bases lay in between. CDR3 length: 15 amino acids. CDR3 sequence reads: CASSPQKAGWETQYF. The CDR3 DNA is TGTGCCAGCAGCCCCCAGAAGGCCGGGTGGGAGACCCAGTACTTC.